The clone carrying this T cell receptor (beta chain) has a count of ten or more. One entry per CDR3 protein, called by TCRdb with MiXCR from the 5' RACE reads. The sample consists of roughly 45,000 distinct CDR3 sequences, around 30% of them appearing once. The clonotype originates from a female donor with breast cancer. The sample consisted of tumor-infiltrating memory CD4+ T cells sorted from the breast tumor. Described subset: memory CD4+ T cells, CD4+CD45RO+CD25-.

CDR3 region: CSARSQGAGNEKLFF. CDR3 in DNA: TGCAGTGCTAGATCCCAGGGGGCCGGGAATGAAAAACTGTTTTTT. V usage is TRBV20-1 and J usage is TRBJ1-4; TRBD1 aligns across 8 bases. The CDR3 consists of 15 residues. With V trimmed by 2 bases and J by 5 bases, 7 bases remained unmatched. CDR1 and CDR2 (germline): DFQATT, SNEGSKA (reference sequence).